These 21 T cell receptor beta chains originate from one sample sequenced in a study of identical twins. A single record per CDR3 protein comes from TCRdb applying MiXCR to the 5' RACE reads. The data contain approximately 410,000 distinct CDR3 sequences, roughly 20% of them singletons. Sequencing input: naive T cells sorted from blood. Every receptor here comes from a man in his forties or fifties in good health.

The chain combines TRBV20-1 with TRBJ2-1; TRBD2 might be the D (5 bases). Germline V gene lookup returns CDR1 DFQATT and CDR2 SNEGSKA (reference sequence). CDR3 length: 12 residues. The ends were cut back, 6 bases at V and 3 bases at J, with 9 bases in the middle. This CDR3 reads CSADRDYNEQFF. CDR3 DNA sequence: TGCAGTGCAGACCGGGACTACAATGAGCAGTTCTTC.

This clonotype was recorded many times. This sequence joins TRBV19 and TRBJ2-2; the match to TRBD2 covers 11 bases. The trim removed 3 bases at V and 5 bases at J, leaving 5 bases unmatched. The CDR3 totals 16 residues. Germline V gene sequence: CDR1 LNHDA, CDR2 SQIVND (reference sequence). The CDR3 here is CASSMELAGVTGELFF. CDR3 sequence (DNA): TGTGCCAGTAGTATGGAACTAGCGGGAGTTACCGGGGAGCTGTTTTTT.

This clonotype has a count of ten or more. The CDR3 is CSVGEREGGYNEQFF. In DNA, the CDR3 is TGCAGCGTTGGTGAACGGGAGGGTGGGTACAATGAGCAGTTCTTC. The J gene is TRBJ2-1, the V gene TRBV29-1; 8 bases are a match to TRBD2. CDR1 and CDR2 from the germline V gene are SQVTM and ANQGSEA. The CDR3 extends over 15 amino acids. V shed 4 bases and J 4 bases; nucleotides not matched to a gene: 9.

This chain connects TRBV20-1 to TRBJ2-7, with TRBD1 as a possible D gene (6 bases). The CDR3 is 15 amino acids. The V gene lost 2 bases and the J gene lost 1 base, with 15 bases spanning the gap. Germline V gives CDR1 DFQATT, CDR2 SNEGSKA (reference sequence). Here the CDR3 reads CSARPNRAVSYEQYF. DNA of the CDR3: TGCAGTGCTAGACCGAACAGGGCCGTATCCTACGAGCAGTACTTC.

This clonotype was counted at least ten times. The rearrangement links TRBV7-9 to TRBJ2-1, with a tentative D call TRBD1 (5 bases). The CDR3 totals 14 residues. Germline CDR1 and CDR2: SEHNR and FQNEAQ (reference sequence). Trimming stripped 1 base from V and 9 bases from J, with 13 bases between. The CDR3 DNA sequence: TGTGCCAGCAGCTTAGATGTGCAGGGCAGTGAGCAGTTCTTC. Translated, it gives CASSLDVQGSEQFF.

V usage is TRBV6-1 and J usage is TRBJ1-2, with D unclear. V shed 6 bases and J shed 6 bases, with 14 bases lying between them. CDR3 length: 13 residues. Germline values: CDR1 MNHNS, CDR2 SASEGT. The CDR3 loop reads CASSGMGPHGYTF. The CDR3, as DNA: TGTGCCAGCAGCGGGATGGGTCCGCATGGCTACACCTTC.

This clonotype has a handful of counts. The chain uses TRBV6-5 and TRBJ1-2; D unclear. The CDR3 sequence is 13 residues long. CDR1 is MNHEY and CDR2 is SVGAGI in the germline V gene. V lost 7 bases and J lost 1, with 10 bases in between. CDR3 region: CASNTPVNYGYTF. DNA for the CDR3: TGTGCCAGCAATACTCCGGTTAACTATGGCTACACCTTC.

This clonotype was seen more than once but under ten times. The chain's CDR3 is CSARGARGPYNEQFF. In nucleotides, the CDR3 is TGCAGTGCTAGAGGTGCCAGGGGACCCTACAATGAGCAGTTCTTC. The J gene is TRBJ2-1, the V gene TRBV20-1, with TRBD1 as a possible D gene (6 bases). V dropped 1 base and J dropped 2 bases, with 12 bases sitting between them. CDR3 length: 15 residues. CDR1 and CDR2 from the germline V gene are DFQATT and SNEGSKA (reference sequence).

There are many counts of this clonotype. The CDR3 region has the DNA TGCAGCGGGAGGGGCTCCTACAATGAGCAGTTCTTC. Residues: CSGRGSYNEQFF. The gene calls are TRBV29-1 and TRBJ2-1, with a weak D call TRBD2 (6 bases). The V and J ends lost 7 bases and 0 bases respectively, with 7 bases between them. The length of the CDR3 is 12 residues. The germline CDR1 and CDR2 sequences are SQVTM and ANQGSEA.

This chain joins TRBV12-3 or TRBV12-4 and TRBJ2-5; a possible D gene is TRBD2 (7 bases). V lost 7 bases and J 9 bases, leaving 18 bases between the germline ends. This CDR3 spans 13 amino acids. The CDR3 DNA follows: TGTGCCAGCACCCCGGGGGGCCCAGGCCCCCAGTACTTC. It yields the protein CASTPGGPGPQYF.

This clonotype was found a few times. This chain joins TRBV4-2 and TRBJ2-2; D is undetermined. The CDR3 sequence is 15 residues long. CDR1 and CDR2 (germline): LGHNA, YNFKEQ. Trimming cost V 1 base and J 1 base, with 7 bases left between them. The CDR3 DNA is TGTGCCAGCAGCCAAGCGGGCAGGAACACCGGGGAGCTGTTTTTT. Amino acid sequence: CASSQAGRNTGELFF.

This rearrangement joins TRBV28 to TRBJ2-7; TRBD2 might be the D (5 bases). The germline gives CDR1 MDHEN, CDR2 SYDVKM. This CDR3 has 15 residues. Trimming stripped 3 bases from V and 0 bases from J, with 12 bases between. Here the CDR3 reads CASSLERASSYEQYF. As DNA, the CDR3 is TGTGCCAGCAGTTTGGAGAGGGCGAGCTCCTACGAGCAGTACTTC.

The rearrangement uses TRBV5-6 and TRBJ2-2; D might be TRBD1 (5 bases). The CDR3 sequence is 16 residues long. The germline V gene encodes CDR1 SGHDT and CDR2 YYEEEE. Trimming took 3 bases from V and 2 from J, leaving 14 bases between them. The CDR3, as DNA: TGTGCCAGCAGCTGGCAGGGCGGTAGTAACACCGGGGAGCTGTTTTTT. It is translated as CASSWQGGSNTGELFF.

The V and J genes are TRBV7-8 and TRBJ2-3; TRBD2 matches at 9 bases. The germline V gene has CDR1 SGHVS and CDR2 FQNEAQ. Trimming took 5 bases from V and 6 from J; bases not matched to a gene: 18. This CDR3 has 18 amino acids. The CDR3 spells CASSPRMELAGTLDTQYF. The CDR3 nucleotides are TGTGCCAGCAGCCCGCGAATGGAGCTAGCGGGAACCCTTGATACGCAGTATTTT.

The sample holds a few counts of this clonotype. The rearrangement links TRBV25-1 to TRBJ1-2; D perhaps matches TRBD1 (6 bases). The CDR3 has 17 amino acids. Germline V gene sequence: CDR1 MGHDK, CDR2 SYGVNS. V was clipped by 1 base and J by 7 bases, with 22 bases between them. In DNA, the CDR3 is TGTGCCAGCAGTGAATCGAATATCGGGGGCGCATCGGGTGGCTACACCTTC. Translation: CASSESNIGGASGGYTF.

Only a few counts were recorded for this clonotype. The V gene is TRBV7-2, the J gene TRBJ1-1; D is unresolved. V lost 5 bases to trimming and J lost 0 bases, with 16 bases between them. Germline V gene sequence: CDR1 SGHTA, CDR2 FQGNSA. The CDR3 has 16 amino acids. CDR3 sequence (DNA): TGTGCCAGCAGCCTTCGACACCCCTCCCTGAACACTGAAGCTTTCTTT. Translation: CASSLRHPSLNTEAFF.

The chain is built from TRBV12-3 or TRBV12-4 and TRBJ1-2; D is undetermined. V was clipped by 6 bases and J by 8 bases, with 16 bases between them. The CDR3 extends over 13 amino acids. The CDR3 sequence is CASSPIGRGGYTF. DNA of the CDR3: TGTGCCAGCAGCCCCATTGGGAGAGGCGGCTACACCTTC.

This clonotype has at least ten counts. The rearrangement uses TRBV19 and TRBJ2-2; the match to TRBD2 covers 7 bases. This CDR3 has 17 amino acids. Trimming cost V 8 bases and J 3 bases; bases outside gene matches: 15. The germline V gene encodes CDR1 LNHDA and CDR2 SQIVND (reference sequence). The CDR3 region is CASRGVEGRVDTGELFF. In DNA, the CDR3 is TGTGCCAGTCGGGGGGTTGAGGGAAGGGTCGACACCGGGGAGCTGTTTTTT. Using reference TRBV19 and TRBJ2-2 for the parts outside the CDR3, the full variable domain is DGGITQSPKYLFRKEGQNVTLSCEQNLNHDAMYWYRQDPGQGLRLIYYSQIVNDFQKGDIAEGYSVSREKKESFPLTVTSAQKNPTAFYLCASRGVEGRVDTGELFFGEGSRLTVL.

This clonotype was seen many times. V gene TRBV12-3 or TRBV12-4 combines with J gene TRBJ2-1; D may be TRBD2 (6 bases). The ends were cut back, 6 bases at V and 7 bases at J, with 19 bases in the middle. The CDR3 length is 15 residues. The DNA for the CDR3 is TGTGCCAGCAGCTCCCTTGGGACTTTAATTAATGAGCAGTTCTTC. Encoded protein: CASSSLGTLINEQFF.

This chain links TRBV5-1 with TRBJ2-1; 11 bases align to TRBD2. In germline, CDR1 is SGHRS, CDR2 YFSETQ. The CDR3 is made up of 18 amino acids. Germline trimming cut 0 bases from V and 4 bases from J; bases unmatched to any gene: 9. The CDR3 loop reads CASSLVARGLAVYNEQFF. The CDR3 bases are TGCGCCAGCAGCTTGGTTGCAAGGGGACTAGCGGTGTACAATGAGCAGTTCTTC.

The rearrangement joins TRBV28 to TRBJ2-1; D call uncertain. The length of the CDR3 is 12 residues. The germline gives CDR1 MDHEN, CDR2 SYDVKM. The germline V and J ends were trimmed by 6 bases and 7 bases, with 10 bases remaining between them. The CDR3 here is CASRGSGNEQFF. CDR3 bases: TGTGCCAGCAGGGGGTCCGGGAATGAGCAGTTCTTC. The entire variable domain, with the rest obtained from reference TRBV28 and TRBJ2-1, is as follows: DVKVTQSSRYLVKRTGEKVFLECVQDMDHENMFWYRQDPGLGLRLIYFSYDVKMKEKGDIPEGYSVSREKKERFSLILESASTNQTSMYLCASRGSGNEQFFGPGTRLTVL.